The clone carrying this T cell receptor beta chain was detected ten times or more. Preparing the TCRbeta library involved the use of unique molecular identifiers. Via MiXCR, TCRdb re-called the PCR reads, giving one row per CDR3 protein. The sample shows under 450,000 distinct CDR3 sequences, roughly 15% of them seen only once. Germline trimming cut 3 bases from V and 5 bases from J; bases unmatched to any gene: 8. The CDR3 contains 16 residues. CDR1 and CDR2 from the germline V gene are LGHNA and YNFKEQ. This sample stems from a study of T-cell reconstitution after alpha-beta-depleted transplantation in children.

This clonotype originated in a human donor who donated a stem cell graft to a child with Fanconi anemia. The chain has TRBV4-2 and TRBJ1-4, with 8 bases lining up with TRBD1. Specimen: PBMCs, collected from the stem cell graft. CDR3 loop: CASSQEPRGPNEKLFF. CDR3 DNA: TGTGCCAGCAGCCAGGAACCCAGGGGGCCGAATGAAAAACTGTTTTTT.